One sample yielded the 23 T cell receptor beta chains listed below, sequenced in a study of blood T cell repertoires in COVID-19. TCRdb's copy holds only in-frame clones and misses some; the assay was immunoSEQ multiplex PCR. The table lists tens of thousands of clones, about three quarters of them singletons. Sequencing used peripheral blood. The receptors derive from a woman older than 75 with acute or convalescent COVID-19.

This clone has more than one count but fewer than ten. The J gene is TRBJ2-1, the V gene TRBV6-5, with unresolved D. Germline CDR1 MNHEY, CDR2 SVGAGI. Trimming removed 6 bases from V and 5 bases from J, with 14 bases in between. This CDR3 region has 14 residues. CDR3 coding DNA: TGTGCCAGCAGGGTCTCCCCAGGCAACAATGAGCAGTTCTTC. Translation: CASRVSPGNNEQFF.

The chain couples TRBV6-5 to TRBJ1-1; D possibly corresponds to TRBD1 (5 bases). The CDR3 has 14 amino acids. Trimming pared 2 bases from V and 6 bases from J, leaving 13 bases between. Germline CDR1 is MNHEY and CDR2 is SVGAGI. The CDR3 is CASSYLTATAEAFF. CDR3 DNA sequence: TGTGCCAGCAGTTACCTTACCGCGACAGCTGAAGCTTTCTTT.

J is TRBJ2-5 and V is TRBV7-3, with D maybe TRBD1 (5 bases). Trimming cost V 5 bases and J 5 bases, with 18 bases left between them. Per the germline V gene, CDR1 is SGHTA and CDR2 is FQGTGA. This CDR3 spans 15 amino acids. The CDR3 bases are TGTGCCAGCAGCCTAGGGGCCAGGGCCGGGGAGACCCAGTACTTC. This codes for CASSLGARAGETQYF.

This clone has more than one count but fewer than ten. CDR3 bases: TGTGCCAGCAGGAGAAGCGGAGCTTCCTACAATGAGCAGTTCTTC. Protein sequence: CASRRSGASYNEQFF. This chain uses TRBV6-6 with TRBJ2-1; a possible D gene is TRBD2 (5 bases). The germline V and J ends were trimmed by 6 bases and 1 base, with 13 bases remaining between them. In germline, CDR1 is MNHNY, CDR2 SVGAGI (reference sequence). The CDR3 runs to 15 residues.

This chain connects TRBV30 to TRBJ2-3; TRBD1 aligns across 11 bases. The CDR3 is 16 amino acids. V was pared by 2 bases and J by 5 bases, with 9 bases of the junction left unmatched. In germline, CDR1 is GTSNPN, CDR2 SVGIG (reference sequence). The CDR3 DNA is TGTGCCTGGAGTAGTCGGACAGGGGGCATTGGAGATACGCAGTATTTT. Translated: CAWSSRTGGIGDTQYF.

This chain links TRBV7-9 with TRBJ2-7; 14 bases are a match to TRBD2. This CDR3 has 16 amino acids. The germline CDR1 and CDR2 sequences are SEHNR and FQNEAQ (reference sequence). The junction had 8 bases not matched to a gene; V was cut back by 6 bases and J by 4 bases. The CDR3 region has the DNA TGTGCCAGCAGACCACTTGGGACTAGCGGGAGTTACGAGCAGTACTTC. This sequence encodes CASRPLGTSGSYEQYF.

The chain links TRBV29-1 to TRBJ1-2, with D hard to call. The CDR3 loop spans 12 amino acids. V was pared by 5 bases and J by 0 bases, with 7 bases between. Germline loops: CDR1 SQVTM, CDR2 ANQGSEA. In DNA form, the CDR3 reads TGCAGCGTTCGCCCAGCTAACTATGGCTACACCTTC. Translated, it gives CSVRPANYGYTF.

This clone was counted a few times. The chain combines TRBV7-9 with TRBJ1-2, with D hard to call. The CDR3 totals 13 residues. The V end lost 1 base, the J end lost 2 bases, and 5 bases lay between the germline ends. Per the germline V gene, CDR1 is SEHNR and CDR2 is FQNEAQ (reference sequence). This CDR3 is CASSLDGNYGYTF. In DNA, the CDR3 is TGTGCCAGCAGCTTAGACGGGAACTATGGCTACACCTTC.

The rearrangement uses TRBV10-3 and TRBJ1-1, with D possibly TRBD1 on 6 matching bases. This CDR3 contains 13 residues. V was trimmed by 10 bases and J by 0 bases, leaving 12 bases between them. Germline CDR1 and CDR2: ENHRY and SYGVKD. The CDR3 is CATKGDMNTEAFF. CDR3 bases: TGTGCCACGAAAGGGGACATGAACACTGAAGCTTTCTTT.

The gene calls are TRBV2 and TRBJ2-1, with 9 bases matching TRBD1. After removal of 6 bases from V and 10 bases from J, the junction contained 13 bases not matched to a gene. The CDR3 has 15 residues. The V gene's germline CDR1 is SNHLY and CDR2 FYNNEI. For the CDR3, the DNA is TGTGCCAGCAGCGGGGACAGGGTGGCGGGCAACGAGCAGTTCTTC. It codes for CASSGDRVAGNEQFF.

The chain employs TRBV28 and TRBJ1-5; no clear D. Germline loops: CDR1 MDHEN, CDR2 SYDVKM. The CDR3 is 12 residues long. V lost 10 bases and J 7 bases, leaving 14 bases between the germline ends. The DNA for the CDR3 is TGTGCCACCAGACGGTCCCCCCAGCCCCAGCATTTT. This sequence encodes CATRRSPQPQHF.

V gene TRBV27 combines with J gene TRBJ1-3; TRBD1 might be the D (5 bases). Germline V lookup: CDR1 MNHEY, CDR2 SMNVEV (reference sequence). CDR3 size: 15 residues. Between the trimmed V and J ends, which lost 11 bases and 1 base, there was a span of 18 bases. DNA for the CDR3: TGTGCCGACCGATCAGGGAAAAGGTCTGGAAACACCATATATTTT. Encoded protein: CADRSGKRSGNTIYF.

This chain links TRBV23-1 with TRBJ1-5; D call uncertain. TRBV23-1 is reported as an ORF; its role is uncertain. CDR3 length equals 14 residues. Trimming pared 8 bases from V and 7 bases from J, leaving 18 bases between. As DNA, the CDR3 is TGCGCCAGCGGACCCGGACGAGGAGGGCAGCCCCAGCATTTT. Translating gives CASGPGRGGQPQHF.

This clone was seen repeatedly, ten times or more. CDR3 nucleotides: TGTGCCAGCAGCCGGAGTCGGGACCAAGAGACCCAGTACTTC. Its translation is CASSRSRDQETQYF. The V gene is TRBV7-9, the J gene TRBJ2-5; no definite D call. V lost 5 bases to trimming and J lost 0 bases, with 10 bases between them. Germline assignment: CDR1 SEHNR and CDR2 FQNEAQ (reference sequence). The CDR3 is made up of 14 amino acids.

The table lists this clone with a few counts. DNA of the CDR3: TGTGCCAGCAAGGGGGGGTCCAACAATCAGCCCCAGCATTTT. Translated: CASKGGSNNQPQHF. The chain recombines TRBV28 with TRBJ1-5, with D possibly matching TRBD1 (6 bases). Germline V CDR1 and CDR2: MDHEN, SYDVKM. The CDR3 runs to 14 residues. V shed 7 bases and J shed 3 bases, with 13 bases lying between them.

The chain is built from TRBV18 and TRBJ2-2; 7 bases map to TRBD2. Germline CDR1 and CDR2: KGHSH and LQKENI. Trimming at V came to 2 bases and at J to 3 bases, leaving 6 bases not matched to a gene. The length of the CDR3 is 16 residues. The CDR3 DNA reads TGTGCCAGCTCACCAAGACGCGGGAGTGACACCGGGGAGCTGTTTTTT. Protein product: CASSPRRGSDTGELFF.

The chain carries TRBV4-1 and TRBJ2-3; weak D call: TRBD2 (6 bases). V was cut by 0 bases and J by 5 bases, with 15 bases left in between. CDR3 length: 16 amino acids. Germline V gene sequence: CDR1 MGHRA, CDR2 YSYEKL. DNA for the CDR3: TGCGCCAGCAGCCAAGAACCGCTCGGGAGTGGAGATACGCAGTATTTT. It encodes CASSQEPLGSGDTQYF.

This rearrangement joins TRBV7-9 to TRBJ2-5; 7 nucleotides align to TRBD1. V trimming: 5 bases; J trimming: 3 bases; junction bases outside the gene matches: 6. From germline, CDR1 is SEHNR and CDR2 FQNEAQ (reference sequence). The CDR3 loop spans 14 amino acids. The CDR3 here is CASSPQGGEETQYF. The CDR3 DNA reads TGTGCCAGCAGCCCCCAAGGGGGCGAAGAGACCCAGTACTTC.

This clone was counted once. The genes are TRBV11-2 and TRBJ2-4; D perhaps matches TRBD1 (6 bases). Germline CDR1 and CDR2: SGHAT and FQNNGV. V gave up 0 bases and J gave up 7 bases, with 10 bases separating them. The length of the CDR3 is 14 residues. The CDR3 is CASSLEQGVNIQYF. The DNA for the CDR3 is TGTGCCAGCAGCTTAGAACAGGGCGTCAACATTCAGTACTTC.

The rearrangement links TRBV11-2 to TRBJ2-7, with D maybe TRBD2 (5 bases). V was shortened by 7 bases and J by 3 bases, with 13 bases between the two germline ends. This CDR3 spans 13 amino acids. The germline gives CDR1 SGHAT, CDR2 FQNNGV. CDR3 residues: CASTLVAGYEQYF. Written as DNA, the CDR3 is TGTGCCAGCACCCTCGTTGCGGGCTACGAGCAGTACTTC.

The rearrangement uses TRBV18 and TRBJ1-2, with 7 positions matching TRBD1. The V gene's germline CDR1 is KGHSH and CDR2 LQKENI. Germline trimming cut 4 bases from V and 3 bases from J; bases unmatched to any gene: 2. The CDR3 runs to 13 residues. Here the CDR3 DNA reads TGTGCCAGCTCACTTGGACAGGACTATGGCTACACCTTC. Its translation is CASSLGQDYGYTF. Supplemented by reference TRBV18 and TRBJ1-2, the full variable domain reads NAGVMQNPRHLVRRRGQEARLRCSPMKGHSHVYWYRQLPEEGLKFMVYLQKENIIDESGMPKERFSAEFPKEGPSILRIQQVVRGDSAAYFCASSLGQDYGYTFGSGTRLTVV.

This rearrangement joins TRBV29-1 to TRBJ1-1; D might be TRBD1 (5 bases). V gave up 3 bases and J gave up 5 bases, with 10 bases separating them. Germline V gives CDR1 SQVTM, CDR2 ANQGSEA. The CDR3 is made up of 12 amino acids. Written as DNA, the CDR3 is TGCAGCGTTGAGGCAGGGCGGACTGAAGCTTTCTTT. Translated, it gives CSVEAGRTEAFF.

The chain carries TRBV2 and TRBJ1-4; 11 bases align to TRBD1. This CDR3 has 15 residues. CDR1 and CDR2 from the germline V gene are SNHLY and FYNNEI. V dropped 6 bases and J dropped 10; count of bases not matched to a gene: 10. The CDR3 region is CASSAAGQGVAKLFF. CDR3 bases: TGTGCCAGCAGCGCCGCGGGACAGGGGGTTGCAAAACTGTTTTTT.